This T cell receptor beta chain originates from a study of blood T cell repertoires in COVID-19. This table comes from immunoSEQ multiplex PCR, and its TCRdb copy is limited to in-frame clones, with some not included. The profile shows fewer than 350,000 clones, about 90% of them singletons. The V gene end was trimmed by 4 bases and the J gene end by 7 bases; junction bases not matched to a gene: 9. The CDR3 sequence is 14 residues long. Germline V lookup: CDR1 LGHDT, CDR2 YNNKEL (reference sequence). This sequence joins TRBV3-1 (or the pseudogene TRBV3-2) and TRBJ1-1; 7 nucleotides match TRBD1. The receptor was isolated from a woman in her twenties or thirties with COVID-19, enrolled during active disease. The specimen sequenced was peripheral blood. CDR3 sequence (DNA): TGTGCCAGCAGCCGAAAGAGACAGGGTCATGAAGCTTTCTTT. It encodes CASSRKRQGHEAFF.